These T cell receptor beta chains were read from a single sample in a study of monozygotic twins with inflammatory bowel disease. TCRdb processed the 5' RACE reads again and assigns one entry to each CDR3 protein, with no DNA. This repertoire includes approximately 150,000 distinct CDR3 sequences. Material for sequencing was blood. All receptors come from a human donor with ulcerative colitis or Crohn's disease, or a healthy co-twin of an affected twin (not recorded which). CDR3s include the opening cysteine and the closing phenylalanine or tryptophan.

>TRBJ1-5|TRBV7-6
CASSSDGSGPQHF
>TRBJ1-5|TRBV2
CASSEGQPSLQPQHF
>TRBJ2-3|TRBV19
CASRGHPVTDTQYF
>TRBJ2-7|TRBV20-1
CSARDRLAVPYEQYF
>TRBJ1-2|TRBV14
CASSQDGSIMGYTF
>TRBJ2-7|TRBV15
CATSRDRGQVPYEQYF
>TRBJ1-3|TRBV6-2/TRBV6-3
CASSLRGPGNTIYF
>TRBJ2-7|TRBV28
CASSPTLAGGPYEQYF
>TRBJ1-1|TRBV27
CASSLDPGQISEAFF
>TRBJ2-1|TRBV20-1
CSANRVDRSYNEQFF
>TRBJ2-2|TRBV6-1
CASSEDGRWNTGELFF
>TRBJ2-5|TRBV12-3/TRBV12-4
CASSYLTGRGETQYF
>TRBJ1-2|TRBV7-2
CASSLAVGSVTNYGYTF
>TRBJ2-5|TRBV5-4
CASSFPGRRDVETQYF
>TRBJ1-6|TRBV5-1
CASSSGPGLSNSPLHF
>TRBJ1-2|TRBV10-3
CAAQTGGNYGYTF
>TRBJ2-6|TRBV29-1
CSVLQGPGANVLTF
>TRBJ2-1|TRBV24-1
CATSDFGTQNNEQFF
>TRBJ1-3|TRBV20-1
CSAVQTSGNTIYF
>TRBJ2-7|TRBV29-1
CSVGISAGPEQHF
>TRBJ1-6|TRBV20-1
CSAREDNGSPLHF
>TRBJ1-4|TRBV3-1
CASSQGWRTNEKLFF
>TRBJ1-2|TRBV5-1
CASSLLLTGGYTF
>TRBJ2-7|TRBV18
CASSPPQGLGYEQYF